The 17 T cell receptor beta chains below come from one sample, sequenced in a study of response to subunit inactivated influenza vaccine (dated 2018 in TCRdb). Library generation was performed with RT-PCR. Sequenced on an Illumina HiSeq 2500. The public reads were reanalyzed by TCRdb: fastp trimming at Q25, MiXCR alignment, in-frame beta chains only. Here each entry gathers all rows of one CDR3 protein and keeps the most common genes and DNA. The sample table records 600,000 to 700,000 distinct CDR3 sequences; roughly 15% of these occur just once. 7.5% to 8% of the sample lies in the top ten. The sequencing used PBMCs from blood, collected less than 15 days before vaccination. These receptors were taken from a man between 50 and 59 years old who received an inactivated influenza vaccine. Donor details come from another sample of the same person, matched by shared clones.

The chain uses TRBV19 and TRBJ2-1; 7 nucleotides agree with TRBD1. This CDR3 has 15 amino acids. J was trimmed by 4 bases and V by 6 bases; bases with no gene match: 9. Germline V gene lookup returns CDR1 LNHDA and CDR2 SQIVND (reference sequence). This CDR3 reads CASSLQGVGYNEQFF. The CDR3 nucleotides read TGTGCCAGTAGCCTCCAGGGGGTCGGGTACAATGAGCAGTTCTTC.

The chain combines TRBV25-1 with TRBJ2-6; the D gene could be TRBD1 or TRBD2 (6 bases each). The V gene lost 4 bases and the J gene lost 4 bases, with 14 bases spanning the gap. The germline V gene has CDR1 MGHDK and CDR2 SYGVNS. The CDR3 spans 16 residues. The CDR3 coding sequence is TGTGCCAGCAGTGGGGGGGCGGGGTCCGGGGCCAACGTCCTGACTTTC. Translation: CASSGGAGSGANVLTF.

The V gene is TRBV6-2 or TRBV6-3, the J gene TRBJ2-1, with 13 bases aligning to TRBD2. V gave up 8 bases and J gave up 7 bases; unmatched junction bases: 5. The CDR3 sequence is 14 residues long. Germline V gives CDR1 MNHEY, CDR2 SVGEGT. CDR3 DNA: TGTGCCAGCCAACTAGCGGGGGGGCTGAATGAGCAGTTCTTC. Its translation is CASQLAGGLNEQFF.

This clonotype was observed many times. The rearrangement joins TRBV20-1 to TRBJ2-7; the D is unclear. This CDR3 contains 11 residues. The germline gives CDR1 DFQATT, CDR2 SNEGSKA (reference sequence). Trimming took 2 bases from V and 4 from J, leaving 6 bases between them. Here the CDR3 DNA reads TGCAGTGCTAGAAGGGAATACGAGCAGTACTTC. Its protein product is CSARREYEQYF.

This clonotype was seen only a few times. The rearrangement uses TRBV28 and TRBJ2-7; 7 positions match TRBD2. The J segment lost 4 bases and the V segment lost 1 base, leaving 4 bases of the junction unmatched. The CDR3 runs 14 residues. Germline V gives CDR1 MDHEN, CDR2 SYDVKM. DNA of the CDR3: TGTGCCAGCAGTTTATACTGGGGGGGTTACGAGCAGTACTTC. This codes for CASSLYWGGYEQYF.

The chain is built from TRBV4-3 and TRBJ2-7; weak D call: TRBD1 (6 bases). Trimming pared 5 bases from V and 2 bases from J, leaving 19 bases between. The CDR3 sequence is 16 residues long. Per the germline V gene, CDR1 is LGHNA and CDR2 is YSLEER. The CDR3 nucleotides read TGCGCCAGCAGCAAAGTTTACAGGGCCGAGGCCTACGAGCAGTACTTC. Translating it yields CASSKVYRAEAYEQYF.

This clonotype showed up just a few times. The V gene is TRBV27, the J gene TRBJ1-5; 10 nucleotides align to TRBD1. This CDR3 has 14 amino acids. The germline V gene has CDR1 MNHEY and CDR2 SMNVEV (reference sequence). V trimming: 4 bases; J trimming: 7 bases; junction bases outside the gene matches: 4. This CDR3 reads CASSWTGGRQPQHF. CDR3 sequence (DNA): TGTGCCAGCAGTTGGACAGGGGGAAGGCAGCCCCAGCATTTT.

The rearrangement uses TRBV11-2 and TRBJ2-5; 8 bases align to TRBD1. The germline CDR1 and CDR2 sequences are SGHAT and FQNNGV. Germline trimming cut 5 bases from V and 3 bases from J; bases unmatched to any gene: 11. The CDR3 covers 16 residues. DNA of the CDR3: TGTGCCAGCAGCCGTATCGACAGGGGACCAAAAGAGACCCAGTACTTC. Protein: CASSRIDRGPKETQYF.

This clonotype appeared many times. The V gene is TRBV12-3 or TRBV12-4, the J gene TRBJ1-5; no clear D. V was pared by 5 bases and J by 5 bases, with 13 bases between. The CDR3 totals 14 residues. The CDR3 loop reads CASSQPDRDQPQHF. The CDR3 nucleotides read TGTGCCAGCAGTCAACCAGATCGGGATCAGCCCCAGCATTTT.

V usage is TRBV29-1 and J usage is TRBJ2-7, with TRBD2 identical over 7 bases. The CDR3 runs to 14 residues. Germline assignment: CDR1 SQVTM and CDR2 ANQGSEA. J was trimmed by 3 bases and V by 3 bases; bases with no gene match: 8. The CDR3 region is CSVENRGVSYEQYF. Here the CDR3 DNA reads TGCAGCGTTGAGAACCGGGGGGTTAGCTACGAGCAGTACTTC.

This chain links TRBV7-9 with TRBJ1-1; D perhaps matches TRBD1 (6 bases). The CDR3 sequence is 15 residues long. With 8 bases removed from V and 4 bases from J, the gap between germline ends came to 20 bases. CDR1 and CDR2 (germline): SEHNR, FQNEAQ (reference sequence). In DNA form, the CDR3 reads TGTGCCAGCTCCGCATTGGGGGGGGCGGGCACTGAAGCTTTCTTT. Its translation: CASSALGGAGTEAFF.

This clonotype has a handful of counts. The rearrangement joins TRBV20-1 to TRBJ2-7, with D possibly called TRBD1 or TRBD2 (5 bases each). V lost 1 base and J 1 base, leaving 20 bases between the germline ends. This CDR3 comprises 17 residues. Germline CDR1 is DFQATT and CDR2 is SNEGSKA (reference sequence). The CDR3 nucleotides are TGCAGTGCTAGAGTCCACCGGGGCGGCGGGCTATCCTACGAGCAGTACTTC. Amino acid sequence: CSARVHRGGGLSYEQYF.

The table lists this clonotype with a few counts. Germline and junction disagree at one end, which may indicate a read error. The rearrangement uses TRBV20-1 and TRBJ1-1, with D hard to call. The CDR3 length is 13 residues. Germline V gene sequence: CDR1 DFQATT, CDR2 SNEGSKA (reference sequence). CDR3 amino acids: CNASPAPATEAFF. The CDR3 DNA follows: TGCAATGCTAGTCCGGCCCCGGCAACTGAAGCTTTCTTT.

The gene calls are TRBV5-4 and TRBJ2-5, with D unclear. There are 13 residues in the CDR3. V was trimmed by 4 bases and J by 3 bases, leaving 10 bases between them. Germline lookup yields CDR1 SGHNT and CDR2 YYREEE (reference sequence). The CDR3 spells CASSQVYEETQYF. The DNA of the CDR3 is TGTGCCAGCAGCCAGGTCTACGAAGAGACCCAGTACTTC.

The chain recombines TRBV4-3 with TRBJ2-1; D possibly matches TRBD1 or TRBD2 (6 bases each). The CDR3 totals 16 residues. Trimming removed 0 bases at V and 5 bases at J, with 14 bases between. The germline CDR1 and CDR2 sequences are LGHNA and YSLEER. The CDR3 nucleotides are TGCGCCAGCAGCCAAGATCGGGGGACACAACACAATGAGCAGTTCTTC. Its translation: CASSQDRGTQHNEQFF.

This clonotype was detected only a few times. V usage is TRBV6-2 or TRBV6-3 and J usage is TRBJ2-2; 9 nucleotides align to TRBD2. The CDR3 has 16 amino acids. Germline V gene data show CDR1 as MNHEY and CDR2 as SVGEGT. V shed 4 bases and J 6 bases; nucleotides not matched to a gene: 9. CDR3 in DNA: TGTGCCAGCAGTTTCGTGATAGCGGGAGACCCCGGGGAGCTGTTTTTT. It translates to CASSFVIAGDPGELFF.

This clonotype was seen many times. The rearrangement joins TRBV4-1 to TRBJ1-1; no clear D gene. In germline, CDR1 is MGHRA, CDR2 YSYEKL. V lost 4 bases and J lost 2, with 5 bases in between. This CDR3 contains 12 residues. The CDR3 DNA reads TGCGCCAGCAGCCGGACTAACACTGAAGCTTTCTTT. It is translated as CASSRTNTEAFF.